One sample yielded the 9 T cell receptor beta chains listed below, sequenced in a study of blood T cell repertoires in COVID-19. Clones were sequenced by immunoSEQ multiplex PCR, and TCRdb holds only the in-frame ones, with some missing. Among some 180,000 clones listed, roughly 91% were seen once. Sequenced input: peripheral blood. The receptors originated from a man in his forties or fifties who had recovered from COVID-19.

The genes are TRBV19 and TRBJ2-5; 11 bases map to TRBD2. The CDR3 has 14 amino acids. Trimming removed 7 bases from V and 2 bases from J; junction bases left unmatched: 3. Germline CDR1 and CDR2: LNHDA and SQIVND (reference sequence). The CDR3 spells CASNSGGEQETQYF. The CDR3 DNA follows: TGTGCCAGTAATAGCGGGGGGGAGCAAGAGACCCAGTACTTC.

V usage is TRBV5-1 and J usage is TRBJ1-1; 9 positions agree with TRBD1. This CDR3 comprises 16 residues. Germline V lookup: CDR1 SGHRS, CDR2 YFSETQ. V shed 0 bases and J 1 base; nucleotides not matched to a gene: 4. CDR3 DNA sequence: TGCGCCAGCAGCTTGGAGGGACAGGGATCGAACACTGAAGCTTTCTTT. Amino acids: CASSLEGQGSNTEAFF.

The CDR3 DNA is TGTGCCAGCAGTGAATCACGCTTTGGTCGGGGGGCCCACTCACCCCTCCACTTT. This sequence encodes CASSESRFGRGAHSPLHF. V is TRBV6-1 and J is TRBJ1-6, with D possibly matching TRBD1 (6 bases). The germline V gene has CDR1 MNHNS and CDR2 SASEGT. The CDR3 spans 18 residues. Trimming took off 2 bases at V and 10 bases at J, with 24 bases between the two ends.

The chain combines TRBV11-2 with TRBJ1-1; TRBD1 might be the D (6 bases). V shed 3 bases and J shed 1 base, with 12 bases lying between them. This CDR3 is 15 amino acids long. Germline V gene lookup returns CDR1 SGHAT and CDR2 FQNNGV. The CDR3 DNA reads TGTGCCAGCAGCTTTCACAGGGCCGGGAACACTGAAGCTTTCTTT. Its protein product is CASSFHRAGNTEAFF.

The DNA of the CDR3 is TGTGCCAGCAGCCCCTGGACAGGGCAGACTAATGAAAAACTGTTTTTT. Translation: CASSPWTGQTNEKLFF. The chain links TRBV7-9 to TRBJ1-4; 8 bases are a match to TRBD1. V shed 5 bases, J shed 2 bases, and the junction held 7 bases outside the gene matches. This CDR3 spans 16 amino acids. Germline values: CDR1 SEHNR, CDR2 FQNEAQ (reference sequence).

The V and J genes are TRBV3-1 (or the pseudogene TRBV3-2) and TRBJ1-3; 8 nucleotides line up with TRBD1. V gave up 4 bases and J gave up 4 bases; unmatched junction bases: 6. CDR1 and CDR2 from the germline V gene are LGHDT and YNNKEL (reference sequence). This CDR3 has 15 amino acids. Written as DNA, the CDR3 is TGTGCCAGCAGCCCCGGACAGGGTCCGGGAAACACCATATATTTT. Amino acids: CASSPGQGPGNTIYF.

The CDR3 reads CASSWLAGVVNEQFF. In nucleotides, the CDR3 is TGCGCCAGCAGCTGGTTAGCGGGAGTGGTGAATGAGCAGTTCTTC. The chain links TRBV5-1 to TRBJ2-1; TRBD2 aligns across 9 bases. The CDR3 sequence is 15 residues long. CDR1 and CDR2 (germline): SGHRS, YFSETQ. Unmatched junction bases numbered 8, after V lost 3 bases and J lost 7 bases.

This chain joins TRBV5-3 and TRBJ2-7; D ambiguous. TRBV5-3 belongs to the ORF category, with a function that is uncertain. V was clipped by 1 base and J by 5 bases, with 13 bases between them. CDR3 length: 14 amino acids. CDR3 DNA: TGTGCCAGAAGCTTGTTCTGGTACTGCCACGAGCAGTACTTC. Translation: CARSLFWYCHEQYF.

This clone was seen a handful of times. The genes are TRBV5-1 and TRBJ2-3; D might be TRBD2 (6 bases). The V end was cut by 6 bases, the J end by 1 base, with 12 bases between. The germline CDR1 and CDR2 sequences are SGHRS and YFSETQ. The CDR3 spans 14 residues. DNA of the CDR3: TGCGCCAGCAAACGGGGGTTTGGCACAGATACGCAGTATTTT. Amino acid sequence: CASKRGFGTDTQYF.